This T cell receptor (beta chain) comes out of a study of cytomegalovirus exposure and HLA in healthy donors. Study-wide points: CMV antigen specificity of three CMV-associated chains was confirmed in vitro. It was fewer than 200 TCR beta chains that were listed as cytomegalovirus-associated. The study found most TCR sequences rare, yet found some public TCRs in many donors.

As for this clone: Its antigen is unidentified.

Germline V gene data show CDR1 as LNHNV and CDR2 as YYDKDF (reference sequence). CDR3 length equals 12 residues. V lost 5 bases and J lost 8, with 12 bases in between. Method: immunoSEQ multiplex PCR; TCRdb's copy keeps in-frame clones and lacks some. The data contain roughly 73,000 clones, around 95% of them seen just once; the ten biggest clones take up over 3%. This TCR derives from a man aged 18 to 30 in good health and CMV-seronegative. The sequenced sample was PBMCs. The rearrangement uses TRBV15 and TRBJ1-1; D perhaps matches TRBD1 (6 bases). In nucleotides, the CDR3 is TGTGCCACCAGCCTCAGGGGAGTCGAAGCTTTCTTT. Protein product: CATSLRGVEAFF.